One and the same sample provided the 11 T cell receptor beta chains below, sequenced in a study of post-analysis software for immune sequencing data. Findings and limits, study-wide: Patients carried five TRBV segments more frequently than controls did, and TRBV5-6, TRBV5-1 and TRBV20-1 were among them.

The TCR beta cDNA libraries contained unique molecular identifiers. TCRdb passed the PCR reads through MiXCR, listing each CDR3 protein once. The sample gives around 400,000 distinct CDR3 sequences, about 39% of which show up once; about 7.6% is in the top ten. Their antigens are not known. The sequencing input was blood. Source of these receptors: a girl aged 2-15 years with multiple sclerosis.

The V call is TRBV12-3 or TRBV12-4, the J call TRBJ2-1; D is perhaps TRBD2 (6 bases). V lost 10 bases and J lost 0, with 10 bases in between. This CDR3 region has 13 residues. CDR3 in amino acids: CAMTRSSYNEQFF. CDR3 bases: TGTGCCATGACTAGGAGCTCCTACAATGAGCAGTTCTTC.

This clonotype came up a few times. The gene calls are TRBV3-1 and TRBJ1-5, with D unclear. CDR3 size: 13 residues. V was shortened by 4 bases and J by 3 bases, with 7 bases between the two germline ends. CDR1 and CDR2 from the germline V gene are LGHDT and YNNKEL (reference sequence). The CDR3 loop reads CASSRRPNQPQHF. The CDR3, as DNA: TGTGCCAGCAGCCGACGGCCCAATCAGCCCCAGCATTTT.

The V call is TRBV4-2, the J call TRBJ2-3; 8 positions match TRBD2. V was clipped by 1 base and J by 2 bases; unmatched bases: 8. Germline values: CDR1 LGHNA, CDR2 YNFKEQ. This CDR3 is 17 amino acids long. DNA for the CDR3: TGTGCCAGCAGCCAAGTACCAGCGGGGGTGATCACAGATACGCAGTATTTT. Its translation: CASSQVPAGVITDTQYF.

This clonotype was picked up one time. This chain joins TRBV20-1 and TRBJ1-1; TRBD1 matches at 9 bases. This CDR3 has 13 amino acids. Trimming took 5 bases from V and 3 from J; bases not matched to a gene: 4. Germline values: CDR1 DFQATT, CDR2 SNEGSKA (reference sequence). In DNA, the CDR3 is TGCAGTGCTCCAAGACAGGGGGACACTGAAGCTTTCTTT. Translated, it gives CSAPRQGDTEAFF.

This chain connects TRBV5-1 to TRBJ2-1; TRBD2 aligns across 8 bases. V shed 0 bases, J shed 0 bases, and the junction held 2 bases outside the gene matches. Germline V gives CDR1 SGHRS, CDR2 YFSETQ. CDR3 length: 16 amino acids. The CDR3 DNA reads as TGCGCCAGCAGCTTGGCCGGGACTAGCTCCTACAATGAGCAGTTCTTC. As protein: CASSLAGTSSYNEQFF.

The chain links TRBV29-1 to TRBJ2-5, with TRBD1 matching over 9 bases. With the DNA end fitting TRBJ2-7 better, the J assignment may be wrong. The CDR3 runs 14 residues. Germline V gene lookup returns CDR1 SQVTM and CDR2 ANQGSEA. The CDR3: CSVWGTGRKNEQYF. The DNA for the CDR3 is TGCAGCGTGTGGGGGACAGGGAGAAAGAACGAGCAGTACTTC.

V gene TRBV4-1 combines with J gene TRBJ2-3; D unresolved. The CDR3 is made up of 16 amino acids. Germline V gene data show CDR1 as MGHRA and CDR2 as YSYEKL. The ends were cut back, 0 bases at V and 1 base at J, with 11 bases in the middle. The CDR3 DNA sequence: TGCGCCAGCAGCCAAGATCTCTACTACGGCACAGATACGCAGTATTTT. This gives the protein CASSQDLYYGTDTQYF.

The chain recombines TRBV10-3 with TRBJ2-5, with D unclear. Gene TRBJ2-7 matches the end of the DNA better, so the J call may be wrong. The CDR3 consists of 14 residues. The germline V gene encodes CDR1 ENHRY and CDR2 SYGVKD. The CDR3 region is CAISDSPSFAEQYF. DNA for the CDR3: TGTGCCATCAGTGACAGCCCATCATTCGCCGAGCAGTACTTC.

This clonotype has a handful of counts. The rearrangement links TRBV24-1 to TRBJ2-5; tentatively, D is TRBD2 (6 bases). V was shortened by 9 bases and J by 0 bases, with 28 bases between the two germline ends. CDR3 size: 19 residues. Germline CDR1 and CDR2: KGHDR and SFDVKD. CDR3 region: CATGGRPELDTEYQETQYF. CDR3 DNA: TGTGCCACCGGAGGGCGCCCGGAGTTAGACACCGAGTACCAAGAGACCCAGTACTTC.

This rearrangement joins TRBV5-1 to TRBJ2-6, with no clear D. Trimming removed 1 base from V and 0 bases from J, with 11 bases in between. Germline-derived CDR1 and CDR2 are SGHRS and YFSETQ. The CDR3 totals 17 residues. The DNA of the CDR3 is TGCGCCAGCAGCTTGCGGGTAGCCGACTCTGGGGCCAACGTCCTGACTTTC. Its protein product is CASSLRVADSGANVLTF.

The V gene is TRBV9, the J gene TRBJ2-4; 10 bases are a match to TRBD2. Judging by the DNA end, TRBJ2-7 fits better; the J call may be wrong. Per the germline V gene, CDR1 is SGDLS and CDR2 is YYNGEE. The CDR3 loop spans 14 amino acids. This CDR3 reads CASSKAGGPYEQYF. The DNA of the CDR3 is TGTGCCAGCAGCAAAGCGGGAGGGCCCTACGAGCAGTACTTC.